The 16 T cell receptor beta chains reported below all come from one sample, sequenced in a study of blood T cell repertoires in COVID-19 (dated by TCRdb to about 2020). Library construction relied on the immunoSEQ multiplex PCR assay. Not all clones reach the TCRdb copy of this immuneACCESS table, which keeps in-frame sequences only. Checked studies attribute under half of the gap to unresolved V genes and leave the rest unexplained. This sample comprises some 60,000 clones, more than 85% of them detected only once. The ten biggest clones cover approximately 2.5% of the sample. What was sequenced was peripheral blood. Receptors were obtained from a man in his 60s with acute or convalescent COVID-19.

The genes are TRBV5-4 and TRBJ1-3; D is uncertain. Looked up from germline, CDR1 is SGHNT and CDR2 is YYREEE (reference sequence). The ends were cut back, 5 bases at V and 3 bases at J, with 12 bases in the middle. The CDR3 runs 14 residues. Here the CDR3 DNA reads TGTGCCAGCAGTTCTGGGAGCCTTGGAAACACCATATATTTT. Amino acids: CASSSGSLGNTIYF.

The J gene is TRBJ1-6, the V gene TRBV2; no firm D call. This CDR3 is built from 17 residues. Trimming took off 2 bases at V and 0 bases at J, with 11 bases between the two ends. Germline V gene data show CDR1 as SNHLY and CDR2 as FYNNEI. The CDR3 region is CASSERRVSSYNSPLHF. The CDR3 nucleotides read TGTGCCAGCAGTGAACGGCGGGTGAGCTCCTATAATTCACCCCTCCACTTT.

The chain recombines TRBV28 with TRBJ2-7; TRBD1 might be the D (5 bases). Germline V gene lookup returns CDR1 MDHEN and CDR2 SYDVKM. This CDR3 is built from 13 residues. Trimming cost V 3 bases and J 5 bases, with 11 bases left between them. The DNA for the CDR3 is TGTGCCAGCAGTTTTGGCAGGGTGGACGAGCAGTACTTC. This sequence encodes CASSFGRVDEQYF.

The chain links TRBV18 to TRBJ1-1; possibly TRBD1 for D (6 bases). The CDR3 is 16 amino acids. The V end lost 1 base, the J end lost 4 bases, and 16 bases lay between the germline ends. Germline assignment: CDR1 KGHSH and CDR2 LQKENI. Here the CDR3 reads CASSPLQGGGGTEAFF. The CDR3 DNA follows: TGTGCCAGCTCACCACTACAGGGCGGGGGTGGCACTGAAGCTTTCTTT.

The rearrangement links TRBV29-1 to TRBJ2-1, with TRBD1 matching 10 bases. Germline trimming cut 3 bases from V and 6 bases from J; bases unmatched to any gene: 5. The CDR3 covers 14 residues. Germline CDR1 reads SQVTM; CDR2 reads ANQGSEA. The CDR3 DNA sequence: TGCAGCGTTGAGGCCGGGACAGGGGTCAATGAGCAGTTCTTC. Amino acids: CSVEAGTGVNEQFF.

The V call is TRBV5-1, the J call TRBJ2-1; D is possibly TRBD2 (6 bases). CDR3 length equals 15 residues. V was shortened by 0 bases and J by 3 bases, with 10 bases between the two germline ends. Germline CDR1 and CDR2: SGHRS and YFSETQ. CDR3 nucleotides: TGCGCCAGCAGCTTGGTCTCGGGAGTCTACAATGAGCAGTTCTTC. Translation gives CASSLVSGVYNEQFF. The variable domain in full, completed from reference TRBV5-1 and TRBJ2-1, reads KAGVTQTPRYLIKTRGQQVTLSCSPISGHRSVSWYQQTPGQGLQFLFEYFSETQRNKGNFPGRFSGRQFSNSRSEMNVSTLELGDSALYLCASSLVSGVYNEQFFGPGTRLTVL.

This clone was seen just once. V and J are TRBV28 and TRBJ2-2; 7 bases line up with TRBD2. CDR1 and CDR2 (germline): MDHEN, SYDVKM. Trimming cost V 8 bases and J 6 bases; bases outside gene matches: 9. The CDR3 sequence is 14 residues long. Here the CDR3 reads CASEGREYPGELFF. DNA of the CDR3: TGTGCCAGCGAGGGGCGGGAGTATCCCGGGGAGCTGTTTTTT.

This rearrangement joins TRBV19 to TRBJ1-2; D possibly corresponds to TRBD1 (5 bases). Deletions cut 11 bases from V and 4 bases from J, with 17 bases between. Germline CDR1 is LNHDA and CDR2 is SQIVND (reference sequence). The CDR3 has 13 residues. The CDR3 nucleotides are TGTGCCTCGAATTCCGGGGGGGTCTATGGCTACACCTTC. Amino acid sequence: CASNSGGVYGYTF.

CDR3 sequence: CASSVGSRGSYEQYF. The CDR3 bases are TGTGCCAGCAGCGTGGGGTCCAGGGGCTCCTACGAGCAGTACTTC. The rearrangement joins TRBV9 to TRBJ2-7; D is possibly TRBD1 (6 bases). From germline, CDR1 is SGDLS and CDR2 YYNGEE. The CDR3 spans 15 residues. V lost 2 bases to trimming and J lost 0 bases, with 12 bases between them.

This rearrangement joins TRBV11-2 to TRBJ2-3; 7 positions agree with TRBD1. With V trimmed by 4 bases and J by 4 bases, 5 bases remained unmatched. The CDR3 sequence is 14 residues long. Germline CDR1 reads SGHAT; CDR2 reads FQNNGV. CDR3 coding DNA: TGTGCCAGCAGCTCCCAGGGGGAATCAGATACGCAGTATTTT. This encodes CASSSQGESDTQYF.

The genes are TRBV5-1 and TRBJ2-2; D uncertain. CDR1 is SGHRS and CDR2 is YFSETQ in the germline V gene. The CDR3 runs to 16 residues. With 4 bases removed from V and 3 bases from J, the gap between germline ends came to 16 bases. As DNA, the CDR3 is TGCGCCAGCAGCCCTACTTCCACTCCCGACACCGGGGAGCTGTTTTTT. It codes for CASSPTSTPDTGELFF.

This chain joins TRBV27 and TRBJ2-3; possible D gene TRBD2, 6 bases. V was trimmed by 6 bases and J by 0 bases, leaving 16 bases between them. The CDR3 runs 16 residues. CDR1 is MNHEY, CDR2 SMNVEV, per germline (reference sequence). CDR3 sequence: CASRLGTPPSTDTQYF. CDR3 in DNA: TGTGCCAGCAGGTTAGGGACTCCCCCTAGCACAGATACGCAGTATTTT.

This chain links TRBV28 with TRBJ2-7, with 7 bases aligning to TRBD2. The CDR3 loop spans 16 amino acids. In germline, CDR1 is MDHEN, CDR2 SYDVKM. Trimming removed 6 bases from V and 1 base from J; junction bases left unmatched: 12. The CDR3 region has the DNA TGTGCCAGCAGAGGCTTGGGTAGCGGGTCATCCTACGAGCAGTACTTC. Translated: CASRGLGSGSSYEQYF.

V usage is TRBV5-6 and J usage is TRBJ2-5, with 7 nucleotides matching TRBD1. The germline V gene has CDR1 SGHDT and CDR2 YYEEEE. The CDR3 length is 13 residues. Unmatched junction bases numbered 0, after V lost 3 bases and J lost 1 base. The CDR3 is CASSWDSQETQYF. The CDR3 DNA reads TGTGCCAGCAGCTGGGACAGCCAAGAGACCCAGTACTTC.

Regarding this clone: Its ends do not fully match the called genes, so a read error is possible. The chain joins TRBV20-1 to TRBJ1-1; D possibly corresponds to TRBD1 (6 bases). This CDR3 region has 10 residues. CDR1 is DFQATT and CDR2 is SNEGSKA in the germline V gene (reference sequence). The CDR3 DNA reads TGCAGTGTAGGGGGAACTGGAGCTTTCTTT. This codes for CSVGGTGAFF.

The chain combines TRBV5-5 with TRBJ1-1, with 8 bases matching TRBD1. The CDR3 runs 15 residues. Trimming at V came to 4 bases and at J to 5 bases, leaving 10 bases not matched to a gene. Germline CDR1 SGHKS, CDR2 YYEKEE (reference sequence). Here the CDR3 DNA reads TGTGCCAGCAGCATCACCACAGGGGGGGAAACTGAAGCTTTCTTT. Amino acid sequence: CASSITTGGETEAFF. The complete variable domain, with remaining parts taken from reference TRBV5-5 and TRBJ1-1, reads DAGVTQSPTHLIKTRGQQVTLRCSPISGHKSVSWYQQVLGQGPQFIFQYYEKEERGRGNFPDRFSARQFPNYSSELNVNALLLGDSALYLCASSITTGGETEAFFGQGTRLTVV.